The subject of this entry is one T cell receptor (beta chain). The data are from a study of cytotoxic CD8 clonotypes in ibrutinib-treated CLL. Study at large: Average yields of approximately 260,000 productive templates and 94,082 productive rearrangements characterized the samples.

Trimming stripped 4 bases from V and 0 bases from J, with 11 bases between. This CDR3 has 14 residues. Germline V gene lookup returns CDR1 SGHNT and CDR2 YYREEE (reference sequence). Measured with immunoSEQ multiplex PCR; TCRdb has only the in-frame clones, and not every one. Seen here are a few hundred thousand clones, about three quarters observed once, and the top ten hold approximately 15%. This specimen consisted of PBMCs, obtained after 24 months of ibrutinib treatment. The chain recombines TRBV5-4 with TRBJ2-7; a possible D gene is TRBD2 (5 bases). This clonotype was obtained from a human donor with chronic lymphocytic leukemia. CDR3 DNA: TGTGCCAGCAGCGGGAGCGACAACTCCTACGAGCAGTACTTC. It encodes CASSGSDNSYEQYF.